The next 16 T cell receptor beta chains were all read from a single sample in a study of blood T cell repertoires in COVID-19. The repertoire was sequenced with immunoSEQ multiplex PCR; TCRdb's copy has only in-frame clones and lacks some. The table has approximately 300,000 clones, around 87% seen once; the top ten hold 1%. Sequences were obtained from peripheral blood. The receptors originated from a man aged 45-65 years with active or convalescent COVID-19.

This clone occurred a few times. The chain employs TRBV2 and TRBJ1-2, with 12 nucleotides matching TRBD1. Germline assignment: CDR1 SNHLY and CDR2 FYNNEI. Trimming took 8 bases from V and 4 from J; bases not matched to a gene: 5. This CDR3 spans 14 amino acids. DNA of the CDR3: TGTGCCAGCGGGACAGGGGGCAACAGCTATGGCTACACCTTC. It codes for CASGTGGNSYGYTF.

In DNA, the CDR3 is TGCGCCAGCAGCCTCTTACAGGGGGGCACCGGGGAGCTGTTTTTT. This sequence encodes CASSLLQGGTGELFF. This chain links TRBV5-1 with TRBJ2-2, with TRBD1 matching 8 bases. V lost 4 bases to trimming and J lost 4 bases; unmatched junction nucleotides: 6. Per the germline V gene, CDR1 is SGHRS and CDR2 is YFSETQ. The CDR3 length is 15 residues.

This clone was seen once. The chain recombines TRBV5-1 with TRBJ1-1; the match to TRBD1 covers 9 bases. The V gene end was trimmed by 0 bases and the J gene end by 0 bases; junction bases not matched to a gene: 3. The CDR3 covers 16 residues. In germline, CDR1 is SGHRS, CDR2 YFSETQ. The CDR3 reads CASSLGTGAMNTEAFF. The CDR3, as DNA: TGCGCCAGCAGCTTGGGGACAGGGGCTATGAACACTGAAGCTTTCTTT.

The chain uses TRBV4-1 and TRBJ1-1, with D unresolved. There are 15 residues in the CDR3. Trimming removed 1 base at V and 4 bases at J, with 13 bases between. Germline CDR1 reads MGHRA; CDR2 reads YSYEKL. This CDR3 is CASSQGGPTSTEAFF. CDR3 nucleotides: TGCGCCAGCAGCCAAGGAGGCCCTACGAGCACTGAAGCTTTCTTT.

This sequence joins TRBV7-3 and TRBJ2-3, with 11 bases aligning to TRBD2. The CDR3 has 18 amino acids. The germline V gene encodes CDR1 SGHTA and CDR2 FQGTGA. The V segment lost 4 bases and the J segment 4 bases; nucleotides outside the gene matches: 13. The CDR3 region is CASSSTGASGRPPDTQYF. CDR3 nucleotide sequence: TGTGCCAGCAGCTCAACGGGGGCTAGCGGGAGGCCCCCAGATACGCAGTATTTT.

V usage is TRBV4-2 and J usage is TRBJ1-1; 9 nucleotides match TRBD1. The germline V gene has CDR1 LGHNA and CDR2 YNFKEQ. Trimming at V came to 2 bases and at J to 5 bases, leaving 6 bases not matched to a gene. CDR3 size: 15 residues. The chain's CDR3 is CASSQPTGGFTEAFF. As DNA, the CDR3 is TGTGCCAGCAGCCAACCTACAGGGGGCTTTACTGAAGCTTTCTTT.

CDR3 in amino acids: CASSLERPWAGGGETQYF. The CDR3 DNA is TGTGCCAGCAGCTTAGAAAGGCCCTGGGCAGGGGGCGGCGAGACCCAGTACTTC. The gene calls are TRBV13 and TRBJ2-5; 8 bases align to TRBD1. From germline, CDR1 is PRHDT and CDR2 FYEKMQ (reference sequence). This CDR3 is built from 18 residues. The V gene end was trimmed by 1 base and the J gene end by 5 bases; junction bases not matched to a gene: 15.

This clone turned up a few times. The chain couples TRBV12-3 or TRBV12-4 to TRBJ1-5; 8 positions agree with TRBD1. Trimming cost V 8 bases and J 7 bases; bases outside gene matches: 7. This CDR3 contains 13 residues. DNA for the CDR3: TGTGCCAGCGGACAGGGCTTAGAACAGCCCCAGCATTTT. This encodes CASGQGLEQPQHF.

The chain joins TRBV12-3 or TRBV12-4 to TRBJ1-5; D is ambiguous. V was shortened by 2 bases and J by 4 bases, with 6 bases between the two germline ends. This CDR3 has 13 amino acids. The CDR3 region has the DNA TGTGCCAGCAGTTTACCTGCGAATCAGCCCCAGCATTTT. This codes for CASSLPANQPQHF.

The rearrangement links TRBV25-1 to TRBJ2-4; possible D gene TRBD1, 6 bases. V was shortened by 1 base and J by 8 bases, with 15 bases between the two germline ends. The CDR3 is 15 residues long. Germline CDR1 reads MGHDK; CDR2 reads SYGVNS. The CDR3 DNA follows: TGTGCCAGCAGTGAATCTGGACCCCCAGGGGACATTCAGTACTTC. Its protein product is CASSESGPPGDIQYF.

The CDR3 nucleotides are TGTGCCAGCAGTTTAACAGGGTGGCTCGGAAACACCATATATTTT. Translation: CASSLTGWLGNTIYF. J is TRBJ1-3 and V is TRBV28; D may be TRBD1 (6 bases). Germline V gene data show CDR1 as MDHEN and CDR2 as SYDVKM. V lost 2 bases and J lost 4, with 12 bases in between. This CDR3 has 15 amino acids.

V is TRBV18 and J is TRBJ1-4, with 7 bases that match TRBD1. The J segment lost 7 bases and the V segment lost 5 bases, leaving 7 bases of the junction unmatched. CDR3 length: 14 residues. Germline values: CDR1 KGHSH, CDR2 LQKENI. The chain's CDR3 is CASSTGAGGEKLFF. The DNA of the CDR3 is TGTGCCAGCTCAACGGGCGCAGGGGGTGAAAAACTGTTTTTT.

This chain uses TRBV3-1 (or the pseudogene TRBV3-2) with TRBJ2-2, with 10 nucleotides matching TRBD2. V gave up 3 bases and J gave up 2 bases; unmatched junction bases: 9. The CDR3 is made up of 18 amino acids. The germline V gene encodes CDR1 LGHDT and CDR2 YNNKEL (reference sequence). Here the CDR3 DNA reads TGTGCCAGCAGCCATGATGGGGTAGCGGGGGGAAACACCGGGGAGCTGTTTTTT. It is translated as CASSHDGVAGGNTGELFF.

This sequence joins TRBV20-1 and TRBJ2-2, with TRBD1 identical over 12 bases. The CDR3 has 15 residues. Germline V gene sequence: CDR1 DFQATT, CDR2 SNEGSKA (reference sequence). Losses at the gene ends were 6 bases for V and 7 bases for J; bases not matched to a gene: 9. The CDR3 sequence is CSASRDRGRFGELFF. CDR3 nucleotides: TGCAGTGCCAGTCGGGACAGGGGGCGGTTCGGGGAGCTGTTTTTT.

This rearrangement joins TRBV5-1 to TRBJ2-1, with D possibly being TRBD2 (6 bases). V was pared by 0 bases and J by 0 bases, with 10 bases between. CDR3 length equals 16 residues. The germline V gene has CDR1 SGHRS and CDR2 YFSETQ. CDR3 region: CASSLARDSSYNEQFF. The CDR3 coding sequence is TGCGCCAGCAGCTTGGCCCGGGACTCCTCCTACAATGAGCAGTTCTTC.

The chain couples TRBV24-1 to TRBJ2-1; maybe TRBD2 (5 bases). Germline lookup yields CDR1 KGHDR and CDR2 SFDVKD. This CDR3 spans 11 amino acids. Between the trimmed V and J ends, which lost 9 bases and 5 bases, there was a span of 7 bases. The CDR3 here is CATGGDNEQFF. The CDR3 nucleotides are TGTGCCACCGGAGGAGACAATGAGCAGTTCTTC.